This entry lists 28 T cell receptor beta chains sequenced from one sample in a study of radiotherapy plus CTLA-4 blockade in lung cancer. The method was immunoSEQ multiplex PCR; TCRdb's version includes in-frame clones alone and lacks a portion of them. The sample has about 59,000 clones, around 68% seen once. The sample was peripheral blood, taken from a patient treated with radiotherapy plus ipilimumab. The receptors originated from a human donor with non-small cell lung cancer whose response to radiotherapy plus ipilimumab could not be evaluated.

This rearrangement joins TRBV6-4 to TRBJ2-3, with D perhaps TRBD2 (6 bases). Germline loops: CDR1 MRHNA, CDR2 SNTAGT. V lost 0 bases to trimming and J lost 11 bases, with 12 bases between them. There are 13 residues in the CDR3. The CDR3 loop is CASSDSALGLQYF. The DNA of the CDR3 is TGTGCCAGCAGTGACTCCGCACTGGGACTGCAGTATTTT.

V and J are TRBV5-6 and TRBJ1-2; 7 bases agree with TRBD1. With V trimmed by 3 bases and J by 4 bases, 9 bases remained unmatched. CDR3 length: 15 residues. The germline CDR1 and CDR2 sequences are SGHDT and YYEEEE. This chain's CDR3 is CASSSNRQGGYGYTF. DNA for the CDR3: TGTGCCAGCAGCTCGAACCGACAGGGCGGCTATGGCTACACCTTC. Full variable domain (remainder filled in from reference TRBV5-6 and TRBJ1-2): DAGVTQSPTHLIKTRGQQVTLRCSPKSGHDTVSWYQQALGQGPQFIFQYYEEEERQRGNFPDRFSGHQFPNYSSELNVNALLLGDSALYLCASSSNRQGGYGYTFGSGTRLTVV.

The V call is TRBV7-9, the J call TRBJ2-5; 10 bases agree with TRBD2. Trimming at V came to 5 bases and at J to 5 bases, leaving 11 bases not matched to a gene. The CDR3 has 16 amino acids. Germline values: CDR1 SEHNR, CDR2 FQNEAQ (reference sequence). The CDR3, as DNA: TGTGCCAGCAGCCCGGCCCTAGCGGGGGTAGGGGAGACCCAGTACTTC. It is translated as CASSPALAGVGETQYF. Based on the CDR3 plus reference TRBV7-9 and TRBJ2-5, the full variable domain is DTGVSQNPRHKITKRGQNVTFRCDPISEHNRLYWYRQTLGQGPEFLTYFQNEAQLEKSRLLSDRFSAERPKGSFSTLEIQRTEQGDSAMYLCASSPALAGVGETQYFGPGTRLLVL.

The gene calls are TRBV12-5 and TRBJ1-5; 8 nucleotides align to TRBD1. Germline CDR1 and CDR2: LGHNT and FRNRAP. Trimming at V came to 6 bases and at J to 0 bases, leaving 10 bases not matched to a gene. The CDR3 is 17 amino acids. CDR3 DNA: TGTGCTAGTGGCCCGACAGGGGCGGGAGATAGCAATCAGCCCCAGCATTTT. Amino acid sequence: CASGPTGAGDSNQPQHF.

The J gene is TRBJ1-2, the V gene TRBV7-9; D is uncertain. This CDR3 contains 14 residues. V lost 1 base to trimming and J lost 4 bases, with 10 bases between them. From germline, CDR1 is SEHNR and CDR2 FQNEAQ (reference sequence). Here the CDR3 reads CASSLEGNSYGYTF. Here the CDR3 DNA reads TGTGCCAGCAGCTTAGAAGGTAACAGCTATGGCTACACCTTC.

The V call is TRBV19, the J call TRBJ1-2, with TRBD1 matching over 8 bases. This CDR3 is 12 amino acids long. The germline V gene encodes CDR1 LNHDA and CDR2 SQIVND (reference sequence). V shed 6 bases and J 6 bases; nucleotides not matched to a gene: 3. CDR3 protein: CASRDREHGYTF. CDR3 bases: TGTGCCAGTAGGGACAGGGAGCATGGCTACACCTTC.

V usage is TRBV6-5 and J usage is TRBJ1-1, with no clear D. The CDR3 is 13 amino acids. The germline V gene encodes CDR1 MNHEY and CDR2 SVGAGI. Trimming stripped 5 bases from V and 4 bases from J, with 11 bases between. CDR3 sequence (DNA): TGTGCCAGCAGTGACGGGGAGGCCACTGAAGCTTTCTTT. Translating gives CASSDGEATEAFF.

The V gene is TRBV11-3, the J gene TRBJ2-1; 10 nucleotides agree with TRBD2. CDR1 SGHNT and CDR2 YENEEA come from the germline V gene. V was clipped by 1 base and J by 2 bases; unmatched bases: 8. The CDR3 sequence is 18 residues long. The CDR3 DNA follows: TGTGCCAGCAGCTTAGTTTGGGCTAGCGGGAGCCCCTACAATGAGCAGTTCTTC. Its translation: CASSLVWASGSPYNEQFF.

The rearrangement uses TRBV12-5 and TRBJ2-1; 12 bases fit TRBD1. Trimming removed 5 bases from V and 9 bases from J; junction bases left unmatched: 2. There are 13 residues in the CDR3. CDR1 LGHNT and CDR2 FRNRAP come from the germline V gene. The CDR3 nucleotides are TGTGCTAGTGGTCGGGACAGGGGGCTTGAGCAGTTCTTC. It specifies CASGRDRGLEQFF.

CDR3 in amino acids: CASSGGQGSTDTQYF. CDR3 nucleotide sequence: TGTGCCAGCAGCGGAGGACAGGGCAGCACAGATACGCAGTATTTT. The chain couples TRBV2 to TRBJ2-3, with 8 bases fitting TRBD1. J was trimmed by 0 bases and V by 6 bases; bases with no gene match: 5. Looked up from germline, CDR1 is SNHLY and CDR2 is FYNNEI. This CDR3 is 15 amino acids long.

CDR3 sequence reads: CASSHVSPWTSLLSEQYF. The CDR3 DNA follows: TGTGCCAGCAGCCACGTATCCCCTTGGACTAGCCTCCTATCCGAGCAGTACTTC. The chain is built from TRBV14 and TRBJ2-7; 8 bases are a match to TRBD2. CDR1 SGHDN and CDR2 FVKESK come from the germline V gene. The CDR3 contains 18 residues. Trimming took 3 bases from V and 6 from J; bases not matched to a gene: 19.

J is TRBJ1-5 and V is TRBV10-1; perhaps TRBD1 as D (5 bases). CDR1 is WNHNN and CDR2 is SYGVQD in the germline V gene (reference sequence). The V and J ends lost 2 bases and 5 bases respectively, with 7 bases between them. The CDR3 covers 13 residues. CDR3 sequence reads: CASSEIGDQPQHF. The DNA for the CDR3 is TGCGCCAGCAGTGAGATAGGGGATCAGCCCCAGCATTTT.

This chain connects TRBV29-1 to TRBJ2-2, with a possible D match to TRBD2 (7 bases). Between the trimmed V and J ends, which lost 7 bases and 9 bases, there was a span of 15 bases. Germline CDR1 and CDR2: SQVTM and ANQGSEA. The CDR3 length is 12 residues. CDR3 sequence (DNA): TGCAGCGCTTACGCGGGGGACAGGGAGCTGTTTTTT. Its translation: CSAYAGDRELFF.

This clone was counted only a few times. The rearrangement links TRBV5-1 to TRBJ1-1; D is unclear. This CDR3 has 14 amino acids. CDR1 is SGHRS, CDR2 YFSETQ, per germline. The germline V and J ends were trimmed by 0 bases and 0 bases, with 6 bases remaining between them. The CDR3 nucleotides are TGCGCCAGCAGCTTGGGTGGAGTGAACACTGAAGCTTTCTTT. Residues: CASSLGGVNTEAFF.

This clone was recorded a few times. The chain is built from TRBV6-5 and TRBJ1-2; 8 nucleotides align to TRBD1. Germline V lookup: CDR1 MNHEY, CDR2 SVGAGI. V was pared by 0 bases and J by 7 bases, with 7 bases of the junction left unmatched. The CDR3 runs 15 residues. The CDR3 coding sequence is TGTGCCAGCAGTTACTCTCGTCAGGGGGCGAGTGGCTACACCTTC. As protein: CASSYSRQGASGYTF.

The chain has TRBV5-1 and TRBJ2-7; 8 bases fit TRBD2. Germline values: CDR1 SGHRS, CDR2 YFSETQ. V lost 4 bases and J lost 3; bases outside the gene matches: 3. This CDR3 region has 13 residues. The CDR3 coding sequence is TGCGCCAGCAGCCGCACTAGCGGCTACGAGCAGTACTTC. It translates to CASSRTSGYEQYF.

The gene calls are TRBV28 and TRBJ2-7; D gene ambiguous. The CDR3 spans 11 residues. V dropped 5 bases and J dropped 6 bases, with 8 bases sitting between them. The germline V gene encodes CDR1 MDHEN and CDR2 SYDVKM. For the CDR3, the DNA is TGTGCCAGCAGTGCTTACTCCGAGCAGTACTTC. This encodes CASSAYSEQYF.

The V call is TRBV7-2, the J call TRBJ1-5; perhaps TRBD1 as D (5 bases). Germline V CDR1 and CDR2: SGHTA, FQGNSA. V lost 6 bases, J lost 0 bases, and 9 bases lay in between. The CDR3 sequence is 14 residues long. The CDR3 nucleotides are TGTGCCAGCAGTTTGGACAATAGCAATCAGCCCCAGCATTTT. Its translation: CASSLDNSNQPQHF.

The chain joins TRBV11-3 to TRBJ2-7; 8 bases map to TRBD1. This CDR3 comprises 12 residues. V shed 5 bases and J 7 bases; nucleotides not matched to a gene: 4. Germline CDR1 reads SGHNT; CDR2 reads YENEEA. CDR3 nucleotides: TGTGCCAGCAGCACACGGACAGGGGAGCAGTACTTC. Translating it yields CASSTRTGEQYF.

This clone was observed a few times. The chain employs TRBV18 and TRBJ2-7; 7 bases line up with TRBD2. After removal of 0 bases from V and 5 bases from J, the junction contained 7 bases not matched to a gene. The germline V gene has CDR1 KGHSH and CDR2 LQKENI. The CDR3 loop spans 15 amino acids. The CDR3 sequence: CASSPPRGRIDEQYF. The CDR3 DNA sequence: TGTGCCAGCTCACCACCCCGCGGGAGAATCGACGAGCAGTACTTC.

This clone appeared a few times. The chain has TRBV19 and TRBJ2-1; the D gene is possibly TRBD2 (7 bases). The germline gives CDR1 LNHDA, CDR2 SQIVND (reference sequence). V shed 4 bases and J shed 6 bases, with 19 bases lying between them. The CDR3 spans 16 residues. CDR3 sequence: CASSSATRGGGNEQFF. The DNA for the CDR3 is TGTGCCAGTAGTAGCGCCACTAGGGGAGGGGGCAATGAGCAGTTCTTC. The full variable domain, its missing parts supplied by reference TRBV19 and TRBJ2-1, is DGGITQSPKYLFRKEGQNVTLSCEQNLNHDAMYWYRQDPGQGLRLIYYSQIVNDFQKGDIAEGYSVSREKKESFPLTVTSAQKNPTAFYLCASSSATRGGGNEQFFGPGTRLTVL.

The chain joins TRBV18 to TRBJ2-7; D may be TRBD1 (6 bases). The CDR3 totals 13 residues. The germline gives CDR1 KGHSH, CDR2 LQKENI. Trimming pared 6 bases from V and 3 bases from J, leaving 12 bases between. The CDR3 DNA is TGTGCCAGCTCCGATTCGGGACACTACGAGCAGTACTTC. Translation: CASSDSGHYEQYF.

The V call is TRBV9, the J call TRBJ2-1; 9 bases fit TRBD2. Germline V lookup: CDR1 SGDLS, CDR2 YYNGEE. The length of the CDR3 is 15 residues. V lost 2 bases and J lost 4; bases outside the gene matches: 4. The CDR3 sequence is CASSVSGSPYNEQFF. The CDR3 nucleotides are TGTGCCAGCAGCGTTAGCGGGAGTCCGTACAATGAGCAGTTCTTC.

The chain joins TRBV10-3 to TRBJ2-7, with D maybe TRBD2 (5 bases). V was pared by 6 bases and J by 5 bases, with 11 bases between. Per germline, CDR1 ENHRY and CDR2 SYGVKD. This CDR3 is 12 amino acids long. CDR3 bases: TGTGCCATCAGGGGGAGTACTGACGAGCAGTACTTC. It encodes CAIRGSTDEQYF.

CDR3 in amino acids: CASSLIAGGETQYF. The CDR3 DNA is TGTGCCAGCAGCCTAATAGCGGGAGGAGAGACCCAGTACTTC. The chain has TRBV7-2 and TRBJ2-5; 10 nucleotides align to TRBD2. The germline V gene has CDR1 SGHTA and CDR2 FQGNSA. With V trimmed by 5 bases and J by 4 bases, 4 bases remained unmatched. The CDR3 sequence is 14 residues long.

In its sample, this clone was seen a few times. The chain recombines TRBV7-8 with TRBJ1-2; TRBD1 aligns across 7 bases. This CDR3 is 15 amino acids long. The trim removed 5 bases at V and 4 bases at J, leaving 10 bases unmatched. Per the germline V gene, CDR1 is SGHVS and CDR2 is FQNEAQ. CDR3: CASSTRTGTAYGYTF. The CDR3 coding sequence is TGTGCCAGCAGCACGCGAACCGGGACAGCCTATGGCTACACCTTC.

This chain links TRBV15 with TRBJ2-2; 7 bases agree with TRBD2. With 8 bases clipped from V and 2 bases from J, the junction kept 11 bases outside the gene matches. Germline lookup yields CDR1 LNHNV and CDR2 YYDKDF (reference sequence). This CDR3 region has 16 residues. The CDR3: CATQIERGFNTGELFF. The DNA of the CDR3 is TGTGCCACCCAAATAGAGCGGGGATTTAACACCGGGGAGCTGTTTTTT.

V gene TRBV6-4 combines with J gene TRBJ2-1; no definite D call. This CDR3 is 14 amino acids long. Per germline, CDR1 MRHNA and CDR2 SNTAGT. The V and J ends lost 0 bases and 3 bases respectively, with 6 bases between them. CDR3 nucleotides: TGTGCCAGCAGTGACTCTGGGCTCTACAATGAGCAGTTCTTC. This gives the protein CASSDSGLYNEQFF.